Listed below are T cell receptor beta chains from one sample, sequenced in a study of human T cells and chemical hapten exposure. One entry per CDR3 protein, called by TCRdb with MiXCR from the RACE reads. The table shows about 120,000 distinct CDR3 sequences, with approximately 11% occurring only once. The sample was whole blood, taken in connection with sensitization to the hapten diphenylcyclopropenone (DPC). Receptor source: a woman in her forties or fifties with alopecia areata. Some clones in this sample may be carry-over from other donors' samples. Both conserved end residues are part of each CDR3. Clone size is stated in some rows and not others, as once, few, many or a class when expanded.

>TRBV19|.|TRBJ2-1
CASSWGEGSSYNEQFF
>TRBV6-5|.|TRBJ2-6
CASSYGLASNVLTF
>TRBV20-1|few|TRBJ1-2
CSARDEGRGRVVGYTF
>TRBV2|.|TRBJ1-1
CASKRGGTEAFF
>TRBV20-1|few|TRBJ1-5
CSARDLSGAGNQPQHF
>TRBV25-1|.|TRBJ2-5
CASSAPQGAGETQYF
>TRBV6-5|.|TRBJ2-1
CASSPGQGQFF
>TRBV12-3/TRBV12-4|.|TRBJ1-5
CASSLQDSNQPQHF
>TRBV7-9|.|TRBJ1-1
CASSLMGRGTEAFF
>TRBV5-1|many|TRBJ2-4
CASQTVAKNIQYF
>TRBV28|.|TRBJ1-5
CASSTDRAQHF
>TRBV24-1|few|TRBJ1-2
CATSDEVDGYTF
>TRBV28|few|TRBJ2-1
CASSSTYSGRGNEQFF
>TRBV20-1|.|TRBJ1-1
CSARSSRQGAEAFF